This T cell receptor (beta chain) was retrieved from a study of siplizumab effects on memory and regulatory T cells. V dropped 1 base and J dropped 2 bases, with 9 bases sitting between them. The CDR3 has 14 residues. Germline loops: CDR1 SGHNT, CDR2 YENEEA. Each sample yielded 90,000 to 100,000 assayed TCR templates. Produced via immunoSEQ multiplex PCR; TCRdb's table is partial and in-frame only. The data hold more than 95,000 clones, with 93% observed a single time. As to this clone: Its specificity is unknown.

Findings of the study overall: In unstimulated cells, naive T cells appeared more diverse than memory T cells and seemed major alloresponse contributors. The suppressive capacity of proliferating Tregs from siplizumab cultures remained unconfirmed.

This chain joins TRBV11-3 and TRBJ2-7; D possibly corresponds to TRBD2 (6 bases). This receptor was obtained from a human donor in good health. What was sequenced was Tregs sorted from blood. CDR3 coding DNA: TGTGCCAGCAGCTTAGGCGGGACGCCCTACGAGCAGTACTTC. Its translation is CASSLGGTPYEQYF.